This passage covers 17 T cell receptor beta chains from one sample sequenced in a study of molecular identifiers for immune sequencing clone quantification. TCRdb independently ran MiXCR on the PCR reads; one entry per CDR3 protein. Among about 640,000 distinct CDR3 sequences, 15% to 20% were seen once, and the ten largest hold approximately 0.9%. Source material: naive CD8+ T cells from blood, with Jurkat cell RNA spiked in. The subset was: FACS-sorted CD8+CD4-CCR7+CD45RA+ naive T cells. These receptors originate from a human donor in good health. Some libraries in this study had Jurkat cell RNA spiked in.

This clonotype was seen many times. The rearrangement uses TRBV4-3 and TRBJ2-1, with a tentative D call TRBD1 (5 bases). Looked up from germline, CDR1 is LGHNA and CDR2 is YSLEER. CDR3 length: 15 residues. Trimming left V 4 bases short and J 1 base short, with 11 bases between. This chain's CDR3 is CASSLEQGSYNEQFF. CDR3 nucleotide sequence: TGCGCCAGCAGCCTTGAGCAGGGTTCCTACAATGAGCAGTTCTTC.

For this clonotype: This may come from a read error, since a much larger clone is one base off. The J gene is TRBJ2-5, the V gene TRBV20-1; 8 nucleotides agree with TRBD1. From germline, CDR1 is DFQATT and CDR2 SNEGSKA (reference sequence). Germline trimming cut 7 bases from V and 4 bases from J; bases unmatched to any gene: 11. The length of the CDR3 is 14 residues. The DNA for the CDR3 is TGCAGTGAGGAACGGGGCAGGGGGCCAGAGACCCAGTACTTC. It codes for CSEERGRGPETQYF.

This chain joins TRBV6-2 or TRBV6-3 and TRBJ2-7, with D possibly matching TRBD2 (6 bases). Trimming left V 0 bases short and J 6 bases short, with 12 bases between. The germline V gene has CDR1 MNHEY and CDR2 SVGEGT. This CDR3 comprises 14 residues. This chain's CDR3 is CASSYSGGTGEQYF. Here the CDR3 DNA reads TGTGCCAGCAGTTACTCTGGCGGGACGGGCGAGCAGTACTTC.

In its sample, this clonotype was seen many times. The chain is built from TRBV7-6 and TRBJ1-1; D may be TRBD1 (6 bases). Between the trimmed V and J ends, which lost 0 bases and 3 bases, there was a span of 11 bases. Germline CDR1 is SGHVS and CDR2 is FNYEAQ. The CDR3 contains 15 residues. The CDR3 DNA sequence: TGTGCCAGCAGCTTAGCTGGGGGCGCGGACACTGAAGCTTTCTTT. Amino acids: CASSLAGGADTEAFF. Filled out from reference TRBV7-6 and TRBJ1-1, the complete variable domain reads GAGVSQSPRYKVTKRGQDVALRCDPISGHVSLYWYRQALGQGPEFLTYFNYEAQQDKSGLPNDRFSAERPEGSISTLTIQRTEQRDSAMYRCASSLAGGADTEAFFGQGTRLTVV.

In this sample, this clonotype turned up many times. The chain joins TRBV7-9 to TRBJ2-2; either TRBD1 or TRBD2 may supply D (5 bases each). CDR1 SEHNR and CDR2 FQNEAQ come from the germline V gene (reference sequence). The CDR3 runs to 17 residues. The V gene lost 1 base and the J gene lost 0 bases, with 12 bases spanning the gap. For the CDR3, the DNA is TGTGCCAGCAGCTTAGGGGGGTCCCCATCGAACACCGGGGAGCTGTTTTTT. Its protein is CASSLGGSPSNTGELFF.

As concerns this clonotype: A much bigger clone sits one base away, suggesting this may be a read error. This chain connects TRBV7-2 to TRBJ2-5; D is unresolved. This CDR3 has 14 residues. Germline lookup yields CDR1 SGHTA and CDR2 FQGNSA. Trimming shortened V by 8 bases and J by 5 bases, and 18 bases separated the two germline ends. CDR3 nucleotide sequence: TGTGCCAGCGGCTCTGATATAGCCGGGGAGACCCAGTACTTC. Translated, it gives CASGSDIAGETQYF.

This clonotype was seen many times. The CDR3: CASSLPPIYEQYF. CDR3 DNA: TGTGCCAGCAGCTTGCCGCCCATCTACGAGCAGTACTTC. The chain couples TRBV5-6 to TRBJ2-7; D is unclear. The CDR3 sequence is 13 residues long. Germline V lookup: CDR1 SGHDT, CDR2 YYEEEE. The V end lost 1 base, the J end lost 3 bases, and 8 bases lay between the germline ends. Together with reference TRBV5-6 and TRBJ2-7, the CDR3 gives the full variable domain: DAGVTQSPTHLIKTRGQQVTLRCSPKSGHDTVSWYQQALGQGPQFIFQYYEEEERQRGNFPDRFSGHQFPNYSSELNVNALLLGDSALYLCASSLPPIYEQYFGPGTRLTVT.

This clonotype was observed many times. The chain joins TRBV6-2 or TRBV6-3 to TRBJ2-1; tentatively, D is TRBD1 or TRBD2 (5 bases each). Germline lookup yields CDR1 MNHEY and CDR2 SVGEGT. CDR3 length equals 17 residues. Trimming took off 5 bases at V and 2 bases at J, with 19 bases between the two ends. The CDR3 nucleotides are TGTGCCAGCAGTGCGTGGTCGGGGCCCTTCACCTACAATGAGCAGTTCTTC. Translated: CASSAWSGPFTYNEQFF.

This clonotype was detected a few times. V usage is TRBV6-2 or TRBV6-3 and J usage is TRBJ2-3, with 12 bases fitting TRBD2. This CDR3 has 17 residues. Per the germline V gene, CDR1 is MNHEY and CDR2 is SVGEGT. V dropped 4 bases and J dropped 4; count of bases not matched to a gene: 9. CDR3 amino acids: CASSFLTSGGFADTQYF. In nucleotides, the CDR3 is TGTGCCAGCAGTTTCCTGACTAGCGGGGGTTTTGCAGATACGCAGTATTTT.

Comments on this clonotype: One end of the junction fails to match germline, which may point to a read error. The chain links TRBV6-2 or TRBV6-3 to TRBJ2-7; D is uncertain. CDR1 and CDR2 (germline): MNHEY, SVGEGT. The CDR3 sequence is 13 residues long. CDR3 sequence reads: CASSYWTTYEQHF. DNA of the CDR3: TGTGCCAGCAGTTACTGGACCACCTACGAGCAGCACTTC.

This clonotype showed up just a few times. The junction does not match germline at one end; this may be a read error. The V and J genes are TRBV7-2 and TRBJ1-1; tentatively, D is TRBD1 (5 bases). The CDR3 totals 16 residues. The germline gives CDR1 SGHTA, CDR2 FQGNSA. This CDR3 is CASNRAGPAGNTEAVF. The CDR3, as DNA: TGTGCCAGCAACCGAGCAGGGCCAGCGGGGAACACTGAAGCTGTCTTT.

This clonotype was seen at least ten times. The chain recombines TRBV7-2 with TRBJ2-2; no reliable D call. Germline V gene sequence: CDR1 SGHTA, CDR2 FQGNSA. This CDR3 has 14 amino acids. V was clipped by 6 bases and J by 1 base, with 9 bases between them. CDR3 protein: CASSFDWNTGELFF. CDR3 coding DNA: TGTGCCAGCAGTTTTGACTGGAACACCGGGGAGCTGTTTTTT.

The chain links TRBV6-1 to TRBJ2-1; TRBD2 aligns across 13 bases. V was pared by 3 bases and J by 4 bases, with 9 bases of the junction left unmatched. Germline values: CDR1 MNHNS, CDR2 SASEGT. CDR3 length: 18 residues. CDR3 coding DNA: TGTGCCAGCAGTGAGGCTGGACTAGCGGGAGTTATATACAATGAGCAGTTCTTC. This codes for CASSEAGLAGVIYNEQFF.

In this sample, this clonotype turned up many times. The V call is TRBV28, the J call TRBJ1-5, with 7 bases fitting TRBD1. Germline V CDR1 and CDR2: MDHEN, SYDVKM. Unmatched junction bases numbered 4, after V lost 2 bases and J lost 0 bases. The length of the CDR3 is 16 residues. In DNA form, the CDR3 reads TGTGCCAGCAGTTTAGCCAGGGGGGATAGCAATCAGCCCCAGCATTTT. Its protein product is CASSLARGDSNQPQHF.

Concerning this clonotype: Possible read error: a much larger clone is one base away. The chain employs TRBV3-1 and TRBJ2-2; 8 bases map to TRBD1. This CDR3 has 16 residues. The J segment lost 3 bases and the V segment lost 8 bases, leaving 11 bases of the junction unmatched. Germline CDR1 and CDR2: LGHDT and YNNKEL (reference sequence). Here the CDR3 reads CASGLGTGVYTGELFF. The CDR3 DNA reads TGTGCCAGCGGCCTCGGGACAGGCGTCTACACCGGGGAGCTGTTTTTT.

The chain uses TRBV20-1 and TRBJ2-7; D remains unclear. The CDR3 length is 11 residues. Looked up from germline, CDR1 is DFQATT and CDR2 is SNEGSKA (reference sequence). Trimming left V 4 bases short and J 6 bases short, with 10 bases between. The CDR3 is CSAKGVREQYF. In DNA, the CDR3 is TGCAGTGCTAAGGGTGTTCGCGAGCAGTACTTC.

This clonotype has a count of ten or more. This chain joins TRBV4-2 and TRBJ2-1, with D hard to call. Trimming cost V 0 bases and J 0 bases, with 12 bases left between them. From germline, CDR1 is LGHNA and CDR2 YNFKEQ. The CDR3 contains 17 residues. The chain's CDR3 is CASSQDPTHSSYNEQFF. The DNA of the CDR3 is TGTGCCAGCAGCCAAGACCCGACACACAGCTCCTACAATGAGCAGTTCTTC.